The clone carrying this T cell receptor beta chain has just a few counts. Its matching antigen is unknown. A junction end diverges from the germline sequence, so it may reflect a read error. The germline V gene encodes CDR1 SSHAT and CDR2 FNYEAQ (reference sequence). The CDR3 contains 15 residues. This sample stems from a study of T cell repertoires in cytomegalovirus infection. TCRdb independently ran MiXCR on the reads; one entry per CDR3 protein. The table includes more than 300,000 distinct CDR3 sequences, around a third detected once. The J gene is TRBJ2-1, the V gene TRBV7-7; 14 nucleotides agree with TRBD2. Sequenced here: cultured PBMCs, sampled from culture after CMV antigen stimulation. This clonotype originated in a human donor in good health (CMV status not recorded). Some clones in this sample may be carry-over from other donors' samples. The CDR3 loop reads CASSSGLAGGSEQFF. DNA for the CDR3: TGTGCTAGCAGCTCCGGACTAGCGGGAGGATCCGAGCAGTTCTTC.